The 30 T cell receptor beta chains listed next were all sequenced from one sample in a study of T cell repertoires in urothelial bladder cancer. Assay: immunoSEQ multiplex PCR; the TCRdb copy retains only in-frame clones and omits some. The data show fewer than 15,000 clones, roughly 65% seen once. Material for sequencing was tumor-infiltrating cells from bladder cancer. These receptors originate from a human donor with urothelial carcinoma.

This rearrangement joins TRBV11-1 to TRBJ2-5, with 9 bases aligning to TRBD1. TRBJ2-7 matches the DNA end more closely, so the J call is doubtful. CDR3 length: 15 residues. Per germline, CDR1 SGHAT and CDR2 FQDESV (reference sequence). CDR3 protein: CASSYSGTGYYEQYF. CDR3 bases: TGTGCCAGCAGCTACTCCGGGACAGGGTACTACGAGCAGTACTTC.

The rearrangement uses TRBV2 and TRBJ1-2; perhaps TRBD1 as D (6 bases). Germline-derived CDR1 and CDR2 are SNHLY and FYNNEI. V was shortened by 6 bases and J by 8 bases, with 13 bases between the two germline ends. This CDR3 region has 12 residues. This chain's CDR3 is CASRAGGGGYTF. CDR3 sequence (DNA): TGTGCCAGCAGAGCTGGGGGGGGCGGCTACACCTTC.

The J gene is TRBJ2-3, the V gene TRBV27, with 9 bases aligning to TRBD2. This CDR3 has 16 amino acids. The V segment lost 5 bases and the J segment 2 bases; nucleotides outside the gene matches: 8. Germline-derived CDR1 and CDR2 are MNHEY and SMNVEV (reference sequence). The CDR3 reads CASSGAGGRTTDTQYF. Here the CDR3 DNA reads TGTGCCAGCAGTGGGGCGGGGGGGCGTACCACAGATACGCAGTATTTT.

This chain joins TRBV7-4 and TRBJ2-3; unclear D gene. The V gene's germline CDR1 is SGHVT and CDR2 SQSDAQ. CDR3 length: 9 residues. With 10 bases removed from V and 8 bases from J, the gap between germline ends came to 7 bases. The CDR3 nucleotides are TGTGCCAAGCATGGTACGCAGTATTTT. Translation: CAKHGTQYF.

The J gene is TRBJ1-4, the V gene TRBV14; D not certain. V shed 4 bases and J shed 0 bases, with 12 bases lying between them. Germline V CDR1 and CDR2: SGHDN, FVKESK. The length of the CDR3 is 16 residues. This CDR3 reads CASSLLRWATNEKLFF. Written as DNA, the CDR3 is TGTGCCAGCAGCCTTCTCAGGTGGGCAACTAATGAAAAACTGTTTTTT.

V gene TRBV5-6 combines with J gene TRBJ2-2; 7 nucleotides align to TRBD1. This CDR3 has 16 amino acids. From germline, CDR1 is SGHDT and CDR2 YYEEEE. V dropped 2 bases and J dropped 1; count of bases not matched to a gene: 5. The CDR3 DNA follows: TGTGCCAGCAGCTTATACCGGGACAGGAACACCGGGGAGCTGTTTTTT. Protein product: CASSLYRDRNTGELFF.

The V call is TRBV7-6, the J call TRBJ2-7; the D gene is possibly TRBD1 (6 bases). V lost 8 bases, J lost 3 bases, and 11 bases lay in between. Germline CDR1 reads SGHVS; CDR2 reads FNYEAQ. The CDR3 runs to 12 residues. As DNA, the CDR3 is TGTGCCAGCGCAAAACAGGGCTACGAGCAGTACTTC. As protein: CASAKQGYEQYF.

The chain employs TRBV4-1 and TRBJ1-1; D remains ambiguous. V was clipped by 0 bases and J by 3 bases, with 17 bases between them. Germline V gene data show CDR1 as MGHRA and CDR2 as YSYEKL. The CDR3 is made up of 17 amino acids. CDR3 protein: CASSQDPGGDWDTEAFF. In DNA, the CDR3 is TGCGCCAGCAGCCAAGATCCTGGTGGAGATTGGGACACTGAAGCTTTCTTT.

V usage is TRBV11-3 and J usage is TRBJ2-7; 11 bases agree with TRBD2. The ends lost 4 bases at V and 4 bases at J; junction bases unmatched: 6. The CDR3 is made up of 15 amino acids. The germline V gene has CDR1 SGHNT and CDR2 YENEEA. For the CDR3, the DNA is TGTGCCAGCAGCTCCCGTAGCGGGGGGGGATACGAGCAGTACTTC. Protein: CASSSRSGGGYEQYF.

The V and J genes are TRBV7-9 and TRBJ1-4, with a tentative D call TRBD1 (5 bases). Germline lookup yields CDR1 SEHNR and CDR2 FQNEAQ (reference sequence). The CDR3 loop spans 16 amino acids. V lost 0 bases, J lost 3 bases, and 11 bases lay in between. The CDR3 DNA reads as TGTGCCAGCAGCTTAGCGCGGGCAGGGCCTAATGAAAAACTGTTTTTT. Translation gives CASSLARAGPNEKLFF.

This chain uses TRBV9 with TRBJ1-4; D is undetermined. The germline CDR1 and CDR2 sequences are SGDLS and YYNGEE. V was cut by 0 bases and J by 8 bases, with 11 bases left in between. The CDR3 runs 14 residues. The CDR3 loop is CASSVGSVGEKLFF. The CDR3 coding sequence is TGTGCCAGCAGCGTAGGAAGCGTGGGCGAAAAACTGTTTTTT. Full variable domain (missing parts from reference TRBV9 and TRBJ1-4): DSGVTQTPKHLITATGQRVTLRCSPRSGDLSVYWYQQSLDQGLQFLIQYYNGEERAKGNILERFSAQQFPDLHSELNLSSLELGDSALYFCASSVGSVGEKLFFGSGTQLSVL.

This clone was seen only a few times. The chain carries TRBV6-5 and TRBJ1-5; the D is unclear. V was cut by 6 bases and J by 1 base, with 4 bases left in between. CDR3 length: 12 residues. Germline CDR1 MNHEY, CDR2 SVGAGI. CDR3 amino acids: CASSKSNQPQHF. The CDR3 DNA is TGTGCCAGCAGCAAGAGCAATCAGCCCCAGCATTTT.

J is TRBJ1-2 and V is TRBV27, with 7 bases fitting TRBD1. V dropped 1 base and J dropped 7; count of bases not matched to a gene: 3. Germline values: CDR1 MNHEY, CDR2 SMNVEV (reference sequence). This CDR3 region has 13 residues. The chain's CDR3 is CASSLYGTAGYTF. Written as DNA, the CDR3 is TGTGCCAGCAGTTTATACGGGACAGCTGGCTACACCTTC.

The chain combines TRBV2 with TRBJ2-1; the match to TRBD2 covers 12 bases. The J segment lost 10 bases and the V segment lost 8 bases, leaving 12 bases of the junction unmatched. CDR3 length: 15 residues. Germline loops: CDR1 SNHLY, CDR2 FYNNEI. The CDR3 is CASSPASGGAWEQFF. CDR3 nucleotides: TGTGCCAGCTCCCCGGCTAGCGGGGGGGCTTGGGAGCAGTTCTTC.

This sequence joins TRBV7-6 and TRBJ2-4; D gene uncertain. The CDR3 covers 16 residues. V was trimmed by 0 bases and J by 0 bases, leaving 9 bases between them. Germline loops: CDR1 SGHVS, CDR2 FNYEAQ. The CDR3 spells CASSLAAGLAKNIQYF. In DNA form, the CDR3 reads TGTGCCAGCAGCTTAGCCGCAGGCTTAGCCAAAAACATTCAGTACTTC.

The chain uses TRBV4-2 and TRBJ2-5; D is tentatively TRBD1 or TRBD2 (6 bases each). V was clipped by 4 bases and J by 1 base, with 16 bases between them. The CDR3 contains 16 residues. From germline, CDR1 is LGHNA and CDR2 YNFKEQ. CDR3 bases: TGTGCCAGCAGCCTAAACCCCGGGGGCTTCCAAGAGACCCAGTACTTC. The encoded protein is CASSLNPGGFQETQYF.

The genes are TRBV14 and TRBJ2-1; D ambiguous. Germline CDR1 is SGHDN and CDR2 is FVKESK. Trimming took off 1 base at V and 4 bases at J, with 5 bases between the two ends. This CDR3 is built from 13 residues. For the CDR3, the DNA is TGTGCCAGCAGCCAAGGTCATTACAATGAGCAGTTCTTC. The encoded protein is CASSQGHYNEQFF.

A word on this clone: The sample carries other DNA sequences with the same CDR3. The chain carries TRBV5-1 and TRBJ1-4; D is unresolved. Germline V gene data show CDR1 as SGHRS and CDR2 as YFSETQ. With 3 bases removed from V and 4 bases from J, the gap between germline ends came to 4 bases. CDR3 length: 12 amino acids. The CDR3 loop reads CASSSGNEKLFF. The CDR3 DNA reads as TGCGCCAGCAGCTCGGGTAATGAAAAACTGTTTTTT.

The chain employs TRBV5-5 and TRBJ2-7; 11 bases match TRBD1. CDR3 length equals 16 residues. Germline-derived CDR1 and CDR2 are SGHKS and YYEKEE (reference sequence). The trim removed 4 bases at V and 1 base at J, leaving 7 bases unmatched. CDR3 amino acids: CASSPRTGGLSYEQYV. For the CDR3, the DNA is TGTGCCAGCAGCCCAAGGACAGGGGGCTTGTCCTACGAGCAGTACGTC.

There are a few counts of this clone. CDR3 sequence: CASNRAGVNEKLFF. The DNA of the CDR3 is TGTGCCAGCAATAGGGCAGGGGTTAATGAAAAACTGTTTTTT. The chain joins TRBV25-1 to TRBJ1-4, with TRBD1 as a possible D gene (6 bases). The ends were cut back, 7 bases at V and 4 bases at J, with 13 bases in the middle. This CDR3 has 14 residues. CDR1 is MGHDK, CDR2 SYGVNS, per germline.

This clone is a singleton in its sample. V and J are TRBV30 and TRBJ2-5, with D possibly being TRBD1 (6 bases). Germline CDR1 is GTSNPN and CDR2 is SVGIG (reference sequence). Trimming took off 0 bases at V and 6 bases at J, with 11 bases between the two ends. This CDR3 spans 13 amino acids. In DNA form, the CDR3 reads TGTGCCTGGAGTGTATTAGGGGGAAAGACCCAGTACTTC. It encodes CAWSVLGGKTQYF.

The chain recombines TRBV6-5 with TRBJ1-5; D not resolved. The CDR3 has 12 residues. Trimming stripped 6 bases from V and 6 bases from J, with 9 bases between. Germline V gene lookup returns CDR1 MNHEY and CDR2 SVGAGI. CDR3 protein: CASSAGGQPQHF. In nucleotides, the CDR3 is TGTGCCAGCAGCGCCGGCGGTCAGCCCCAGCATTTT.

The rearrangement joins TRBV6-5 to TRBJ1-5; no definite D call. The V end was cut by 7 bases, the J end by 4 bases, with 14 bases between. CDR3 length equals 14 residues. Germline lookup yields CDR1 MNHEY and CDR2 SVGAGI. CDR3 protein: CASITVAGNQPQHF. The CDR3 DNA reads TGTGCCAGCATTACAGTGGCCGGGAATCAGCCCCAGCATTTT.

The V call is TRBV29-1, the J call TRBJ2-3; D is uncertain. CDR1 and CDR2 from the germline V gene are SQVTM and ANQGSEA. The length of the CDR3 is 14 residues. Trimming took 1 base from V and 5 from J, leaving 13 bases between them. The CDR3 is CSVEVGLDGDTQYF. As DNA, the CDR3 is TGCAGCGTTGAAGTTGGCCTCGACGGAGATACGCAGTATTTT.

The chain recombines TRBV6-5 with TRBJ2-7, with a weak D call TRBD1 (6 bases). CDR1 and CDR2 from the germline V gene are MNHEY and SVGAGI. V was cut by 0 bases and J by 6 bases, with 15 bases left in between. This CDR3 is 15 amino acids long. CDR3 sequence reads: CASSYSEAGAGEQYF. In DNA form, the CDR3 reads TGTGCCAGCAGTTACTCGGAGGCAGGGGCGGGCGAGCAGTACTTC.

The chain combines TRBV5-1 with TRBJ1-3; the D gene is possibly TRBD1 (5 bases). The V and J ends lost 3 bases and 3 bases respectively, with 7 bases between them. Germline CDR1 SGHRS, CDR2 YFSETQ. The CDR3 totals 13 residues. The DNA of the CDR3 is TGCGCCAGCAGCTGGGACGGTGGAAACACCATATATTTT. This gives the protein CASSWDGGNTIYF.

The chain employs TRBV11-1 and TRBJ2-5; 8 bases are a match to TRBD1. Germline trimming cut 4 bases from V and 5 bases from J; bases unmatched to any gene: 12. The CDR3 extends over 16 amino acids. Germline assignment: CDR1 SGHAT and CDR2 FQDESV (reference sequence). The CDR3 loop is CASSSRTGMGVETQYF. CDR3 nucleotides: TGTGCCAGCAGCTCCAGGACAGGGATGGGTGTGGAGACCCAGTACTTC. Variable domain in full (rest from reference TRBV11-1 and TRBJ2-5): EAEVAQSPRYKITEKSQAVAFWCDPISGHATLYWYRQILGQGPELLVQFQDESVVDDSQLPKDRFSAERLKGVDSTLKIQPAELGDSAMYLCASSSRTGMGVETQYFGPGTRLLVL.

V gene TRBV19 combines with J gene TRBJ2-4, with TRBD1 matching 10 bases. This CDR3 spans 14 amino acids. From germline, CDR1 is LNHDA and CDR2 SQIVND (reference sequence). V dropped 7 bases and J dropped 6; count of bases not matched to a gene: 6. This CDR3 reads CASMEGQGRNIQYF. CDR3 nucleotides: TGTGCCAGTATGGAGGGACAGGGGAGAAACATTCAGTACTTC.

The chain is built from TRBV5-1 and TRBJ2-3; a weak D match, TRBD2 (7 bases). V shed 6 bases and J shed 4 bases, with 15 bases lying between them. The CDR3 has 14 residues. CDR1 and CDR2 from the germline V gene are SGHRS and YFSETQ. This chain's CDR3 is CASTLGGGPDTQYF. The CDR3 nucleotides are TGCGCCAGCACATTAGGGGGGGGCCCAGATACGCAGTATTTT.

The chain employs TRBV12-2 and TRBJ1-1. TRBV12-2 is listed as a pseudogene. The CDR3 contains 11 residues. The CDR3 DNA sequence: TGTGCAAGTCAGAGAAGGACTGAAGCTTTCTTT. It encodes CASQRRTEAFF.